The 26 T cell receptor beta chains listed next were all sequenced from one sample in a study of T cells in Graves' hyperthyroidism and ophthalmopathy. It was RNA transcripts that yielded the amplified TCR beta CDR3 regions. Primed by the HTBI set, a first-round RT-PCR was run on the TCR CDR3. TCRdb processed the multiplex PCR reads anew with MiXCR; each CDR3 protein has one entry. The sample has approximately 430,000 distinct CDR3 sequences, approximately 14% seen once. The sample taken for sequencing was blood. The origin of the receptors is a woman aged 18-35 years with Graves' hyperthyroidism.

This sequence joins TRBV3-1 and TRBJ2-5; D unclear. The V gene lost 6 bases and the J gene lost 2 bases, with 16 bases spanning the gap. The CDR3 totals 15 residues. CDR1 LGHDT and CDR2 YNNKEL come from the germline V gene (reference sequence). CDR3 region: CASSLRRMGQETQYF. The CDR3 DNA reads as TGTGCCAGCAGTCTAAGACGGATGGGGCAAGAGACCCAGTACTTC.

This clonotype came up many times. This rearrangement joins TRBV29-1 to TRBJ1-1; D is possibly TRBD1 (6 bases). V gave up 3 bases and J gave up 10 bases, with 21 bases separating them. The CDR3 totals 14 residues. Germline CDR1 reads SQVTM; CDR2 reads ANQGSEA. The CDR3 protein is CSVEAGANKRVAFF. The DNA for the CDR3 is TGCAGCGTTGAGGCAGGGGCGAACAAAAGAGTAGCTTTCTTT. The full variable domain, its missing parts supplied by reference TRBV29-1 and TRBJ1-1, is SAVISQKPSRDICQRGTSLTIQCQVDSQVTMMFWYRQQPGQSLTLIATANQGSEATYESGFVIDKFPISRPNLTFSTLTVSNMSPEDSSIYLCSVEAGANKRVAFFGQGTRLTVV.

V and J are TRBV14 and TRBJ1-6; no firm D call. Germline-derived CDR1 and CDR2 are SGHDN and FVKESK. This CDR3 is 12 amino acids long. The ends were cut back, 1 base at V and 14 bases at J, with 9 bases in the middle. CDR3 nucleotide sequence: TGTGCCAGCAGCCAAGCCAGTATGACCCTCCACTTT. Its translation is CASSQASMTLHF.

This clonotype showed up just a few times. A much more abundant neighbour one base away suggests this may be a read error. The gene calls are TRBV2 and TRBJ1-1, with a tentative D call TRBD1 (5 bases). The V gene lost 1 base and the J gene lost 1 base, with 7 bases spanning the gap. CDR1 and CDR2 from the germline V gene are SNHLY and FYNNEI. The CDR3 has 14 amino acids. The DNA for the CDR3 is TGTGCCAGCAGTGAAGTGACAGCGAACACTGAAGCTTTCTTT. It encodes CASSEVTANTEAFF.

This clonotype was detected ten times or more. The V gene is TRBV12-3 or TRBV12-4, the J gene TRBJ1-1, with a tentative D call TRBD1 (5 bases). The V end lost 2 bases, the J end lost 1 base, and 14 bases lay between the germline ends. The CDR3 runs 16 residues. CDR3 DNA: TGTGCCAGCAGTTTACCCCTAGGGGTGGGGAACACTGAAGCTTTCTTT. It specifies CASSLPLGVGNTEAFF.

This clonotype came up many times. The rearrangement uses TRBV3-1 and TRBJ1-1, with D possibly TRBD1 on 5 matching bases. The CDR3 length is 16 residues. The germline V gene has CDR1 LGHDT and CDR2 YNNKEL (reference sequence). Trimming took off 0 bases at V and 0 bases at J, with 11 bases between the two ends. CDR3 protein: CASSQDSGTVNTEAFF. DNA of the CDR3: TGTGCCAGCAGCCAAGATTCCGGGACGGTGAACACTGAAGCTTTCTTT.

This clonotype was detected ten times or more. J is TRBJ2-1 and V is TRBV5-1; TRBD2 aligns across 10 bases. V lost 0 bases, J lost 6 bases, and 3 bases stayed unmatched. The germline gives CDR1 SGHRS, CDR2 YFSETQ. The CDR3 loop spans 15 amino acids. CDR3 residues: CASSLVAGGFNEQFF. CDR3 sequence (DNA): TGCGCCAGCAGCTTGGTAGCGGGGGGTTTCAATGAGCAGTTCTTC.

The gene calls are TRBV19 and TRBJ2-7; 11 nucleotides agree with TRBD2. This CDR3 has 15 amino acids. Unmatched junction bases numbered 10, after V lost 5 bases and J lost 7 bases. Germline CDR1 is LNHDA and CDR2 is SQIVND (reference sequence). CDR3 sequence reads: CASSRTLAGDGEQYF. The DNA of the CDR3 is TGTGCCAGTAGTCGCACACTAGCGGGAGACGGGGAGCAGTACTTC.

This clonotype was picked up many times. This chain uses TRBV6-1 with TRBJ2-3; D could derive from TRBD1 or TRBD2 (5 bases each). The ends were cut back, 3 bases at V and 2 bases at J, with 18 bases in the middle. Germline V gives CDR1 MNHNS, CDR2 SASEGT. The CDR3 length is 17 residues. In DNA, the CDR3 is TGTGCCAGCAGTGACCTCCCGGGACCCGGCTCCACAGATACGCAGTATTTT. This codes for CASSDLPGPGSTDTQYF.

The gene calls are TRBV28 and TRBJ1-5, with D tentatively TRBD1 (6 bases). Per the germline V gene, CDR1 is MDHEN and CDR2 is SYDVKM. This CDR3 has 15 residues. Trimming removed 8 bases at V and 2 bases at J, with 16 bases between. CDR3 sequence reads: CASGSREGGNQPQHF. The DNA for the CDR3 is TGTGCCAGCGGTTCCCGGGAGGGGGGCAATCAGCCCCAGCATTTT.

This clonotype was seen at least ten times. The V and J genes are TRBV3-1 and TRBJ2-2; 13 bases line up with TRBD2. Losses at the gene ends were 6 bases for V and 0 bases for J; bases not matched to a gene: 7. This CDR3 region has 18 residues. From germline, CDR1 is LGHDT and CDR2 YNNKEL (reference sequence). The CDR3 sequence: CASRRGTSGTANTGELFF. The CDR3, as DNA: TGTGCCAGCAGACGCGGGACTAGCGGGACCGCGAACACCGGGGAGCTGTTTTTT. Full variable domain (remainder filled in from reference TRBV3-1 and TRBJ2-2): DTAVSQTPKYLVTQMGNDKSIKCEQNLGHDTMYWYKQDSKKFLKIMFSYNNKELIINETVPNRFSPKSPDKAHLNLHINSLELGDSAVYFCASRRGTSGTANTGELFFGEGSRLTVL.

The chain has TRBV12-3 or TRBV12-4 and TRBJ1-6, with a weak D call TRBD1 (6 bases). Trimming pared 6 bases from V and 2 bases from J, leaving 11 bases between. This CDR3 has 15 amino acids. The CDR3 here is CASSRRQAYNSPLHF. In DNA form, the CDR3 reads TGTGCCAGCAGCCGTCGACAGGCCTATAATTCACCCCTCCACTTT.

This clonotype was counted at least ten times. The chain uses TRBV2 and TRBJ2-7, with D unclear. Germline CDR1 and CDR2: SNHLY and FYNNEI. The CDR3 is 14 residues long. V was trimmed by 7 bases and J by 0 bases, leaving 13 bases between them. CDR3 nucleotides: TGTGCCAGCATAGGTGCAGACCGCTCCTACGAGCAGTACTTC. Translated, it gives CASIGADRSYEQYF. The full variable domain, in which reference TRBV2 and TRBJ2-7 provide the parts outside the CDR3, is EPEVTQTPSHQVTQMGQEVILRCVPISNHLYFYWYRQILGQKVEFLVSFYNNEISEKSEIFDDQFSVERPDGSNFTLKIRSTKLEDSAMYFCASIGADRSYEQYFGPGTRLTVT.

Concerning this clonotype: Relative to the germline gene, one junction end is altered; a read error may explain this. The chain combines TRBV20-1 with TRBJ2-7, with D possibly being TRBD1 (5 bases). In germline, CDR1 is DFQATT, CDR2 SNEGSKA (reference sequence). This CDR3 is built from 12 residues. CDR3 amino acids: CGAQGQSYEQYF. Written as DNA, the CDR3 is TGCGGTGCCCAGGGTCAATCCTACGAGCAGTACTTC.

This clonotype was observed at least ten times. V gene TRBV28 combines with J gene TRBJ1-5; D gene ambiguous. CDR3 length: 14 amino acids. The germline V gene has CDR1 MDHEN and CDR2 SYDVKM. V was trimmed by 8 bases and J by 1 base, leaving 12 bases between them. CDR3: CASSPPMSNQPQHF. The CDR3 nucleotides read TGTGCCAGCTCTCCCCCCATGAGCAATCAGCCCCAGCATTTT.

This CDR3 is CSASLGLAGADTQYF. CDR3 in DNA: TGCAGTGCTAGCCTCGGACTAGCGGGGGCAGATACGCAGTATTTT. The V and J genes are TRBV20-1 and TRBJ2-3, with 13 bases fitting TRBD2. The CDR3 covers 15 residues. Germline V CDR1 and CDR2: DFQATT, SNEGSKA (reference sequence). V dropped 3 bases and J dropped 4; count of bases not matched to a gene: 4.

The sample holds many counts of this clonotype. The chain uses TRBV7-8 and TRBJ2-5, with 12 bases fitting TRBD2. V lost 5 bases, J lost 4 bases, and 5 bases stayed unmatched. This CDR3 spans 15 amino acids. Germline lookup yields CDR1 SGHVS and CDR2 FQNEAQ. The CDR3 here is CASSVLAGGPETQYF. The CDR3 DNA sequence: TGTGCCAGCAGCGTGCTAGCGGGGGGGCCAGAGACCCAGTACTTC.

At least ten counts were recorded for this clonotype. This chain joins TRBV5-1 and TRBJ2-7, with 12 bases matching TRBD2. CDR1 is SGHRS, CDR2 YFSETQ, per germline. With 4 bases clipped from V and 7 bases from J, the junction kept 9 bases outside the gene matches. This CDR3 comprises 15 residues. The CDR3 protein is CASSTGTSGLGEQYF. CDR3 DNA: TGCGCCAGCAGCACCGGGACTAGCGGGCTGGGGGAGCAGTACTTC.

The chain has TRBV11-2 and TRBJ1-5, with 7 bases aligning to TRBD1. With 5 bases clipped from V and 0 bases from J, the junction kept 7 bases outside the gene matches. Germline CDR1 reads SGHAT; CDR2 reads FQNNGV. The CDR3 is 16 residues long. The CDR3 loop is CASSPGQVNSNQPQHF. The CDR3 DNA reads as TGTGCCAGCAGCCCTGGACAGGTCAATAGCAATCAGCCCCAGCATTTT.

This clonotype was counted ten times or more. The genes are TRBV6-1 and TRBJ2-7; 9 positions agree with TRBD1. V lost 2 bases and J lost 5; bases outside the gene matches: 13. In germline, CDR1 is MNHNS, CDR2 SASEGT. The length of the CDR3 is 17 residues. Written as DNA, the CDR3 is TGTGCCAGCAGTGAACCGACCCCGGGACAGGGTACCCACGAGCAGTACTTC. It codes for CASSEPTPGQGTHEQYF.

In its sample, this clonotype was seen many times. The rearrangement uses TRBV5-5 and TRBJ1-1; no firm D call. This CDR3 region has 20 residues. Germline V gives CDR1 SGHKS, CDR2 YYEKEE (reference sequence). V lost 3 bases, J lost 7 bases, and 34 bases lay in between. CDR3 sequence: CASSSNTLLNMRALFYEAFF. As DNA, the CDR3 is TGTGCCAGCAGCTCGAACACATTACTAAACATGCGGGCGCTCTTTTATGAAGCTTTCTTT.

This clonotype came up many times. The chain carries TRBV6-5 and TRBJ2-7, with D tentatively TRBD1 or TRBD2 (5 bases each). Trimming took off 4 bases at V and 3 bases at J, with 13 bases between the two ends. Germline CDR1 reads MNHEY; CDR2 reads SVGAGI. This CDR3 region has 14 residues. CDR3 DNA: TGTGCCAGCAGTTCTGGGGGAAGGGGCTACGAGCAGTACTTC. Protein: CASSSGGRGYEQYF.

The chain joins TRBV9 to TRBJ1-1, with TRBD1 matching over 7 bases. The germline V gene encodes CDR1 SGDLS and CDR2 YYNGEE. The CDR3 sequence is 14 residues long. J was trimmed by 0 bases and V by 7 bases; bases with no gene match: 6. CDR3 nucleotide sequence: TGTGCCAGCGGTAGGGGGCCGGTGAACACTGAAGCTTTCTTT. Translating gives CASGRGPVNTEAFF.

The CDR3 bases are TGTGCCAGCAGTGAACAACAACTAGCCAAAAACATTCAGTACTTC. This codes for CASSEQQLAKNIQYF. The V gene is TRBV2, the J gene TRBJ2-4; D not resolved. The V gene lost 2 bases and the J gene lost 0 bases, with 8 bases spanning the gap. CDR1 SNHLY and CDR2 FYNNEI come from the germline V gene. The CDR3 length is 15 residues.

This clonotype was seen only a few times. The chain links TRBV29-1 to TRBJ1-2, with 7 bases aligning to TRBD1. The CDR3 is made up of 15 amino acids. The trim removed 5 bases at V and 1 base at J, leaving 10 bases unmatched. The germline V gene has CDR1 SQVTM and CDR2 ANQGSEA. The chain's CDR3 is CSVLSYRGDNYGYTF. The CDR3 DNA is TGCAGCGTTCTCTCCTACAGGGGAGATAACTATGGCTACACCTTC.

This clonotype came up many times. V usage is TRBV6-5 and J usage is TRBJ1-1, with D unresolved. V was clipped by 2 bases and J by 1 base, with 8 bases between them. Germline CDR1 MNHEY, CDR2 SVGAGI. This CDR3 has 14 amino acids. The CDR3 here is CASSYAGTNTEAFF. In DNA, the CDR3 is TGTGCCAGCAGTTACGCGGGAACGAACACTGAAGCTTTCTTT.